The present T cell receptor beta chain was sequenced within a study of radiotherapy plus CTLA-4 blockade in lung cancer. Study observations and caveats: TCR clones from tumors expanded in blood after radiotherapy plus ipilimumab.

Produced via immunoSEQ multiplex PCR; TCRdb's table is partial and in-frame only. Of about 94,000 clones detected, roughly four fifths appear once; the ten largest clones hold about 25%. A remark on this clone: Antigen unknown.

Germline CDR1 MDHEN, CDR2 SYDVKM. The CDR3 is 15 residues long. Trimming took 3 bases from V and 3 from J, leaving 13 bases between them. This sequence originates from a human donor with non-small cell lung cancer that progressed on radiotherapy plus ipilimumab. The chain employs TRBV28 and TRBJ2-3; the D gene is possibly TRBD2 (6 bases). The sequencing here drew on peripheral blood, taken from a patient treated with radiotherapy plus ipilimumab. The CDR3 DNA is TGTGCCAGCAGTTTCTTTGGAAGCGGGACAGATACGCAGTATTTT. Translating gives CASSFFGSGTDTQYF.